The next 7 T cell receptor beta chains were all read from a single sample in a study of technical replicates of blood from several donors. Using immunoSEQ multiplex PCR, the repertoire was profiled, and TCRdb retains in-frame clones only, with some absent. This table holds tens of thousands of clones, around 90% found once. The sequencing input was T cells isolated from PBMCs. The source is a human donor in good health.

The genes are TRBV10-3 and TRBJ2-6; D may be TRBD1 (6 bases). CDR1 is ENHRY and CDR2 is SYGVKD in the germline V gene. The CDR3 has 18 amino acids. V lost 10 bases, J lost 0 bases, and 22 bases lay in between. The CDR3, as DNA: TGTGCCACCGCACTCCGGGACACTAAGAGCTCTGGGGCCAACGTCCTGACTTTC. It specifies CATALRDTKSSGANVLTF.

The V and J genes are TRBV28 and TRBJ1-2, with TRBD1 as a possible D gene (6 bases). Germline-derived CDR1 and CDR2 are MDHEN and SYDVKM. The length of the CDR3 is 14 residues. V was shortened by 5 bases and J by 4 bases, with 14 bases between the two germline ends. The CDR3 region is CASSPSDRIYGYTF. In DNA form, the CDR3 reads TGTGCCAGCAGTCCCTCCGACAGGATCTATGGCTACACCTTC.

The chain is built from TRBV4-1 and TRBJ2-1; TRBD2 matches at 8 bases. Trimming cost V 1 base and J 2 bases; bases outside gene matches: 7. Germline V gene lookup returns CDR1 MGHRA and CDR2 YSYEKL. CDR3 length: 17 residues. In nucleotides, the CDR3 is TGCGCCAGCAGCCAAGCCACCACGCGGGAGGCCTACAATGAGCAGTTCTTC. Residues: CASSQATTREAYNEQFF.

The V and J genes are TRBV18 and TRBJ2-1, with TRBD2 identical over 11 bases. Germline V CDR1 and CDR2: KGHSH, LQKENI. V was clipped by 3 bases and J by 1 base; unmatched bases: 8. The CDR3 contains 18 residues. This CDR3 reads CASSPRELAGGSYNEQFF. In nucleotides, the CDR3 is TGTGCCAGCTCACCCCGTGAGTTAGCGGGAGGGTCCTACAATGAGCAGTTCTTC.

The chain links TRBV6-1 to TRBJ1-1; a possible D gene is TRBD1 (6 bases). This CDR3 has 18 amino acids. Trimming stripped 1 base from V and 2 bases from J, with 20 bases between. The V gene's germline CDR1 is MNHNS and CDR2 SASEGT. The CDR3 protein is CASSEGNLAGARNTEAFF. CDR3 coding DNA: TGTGCCAGCAGTGAAGGTAACCTTGCGGGGGCGAGAAACACTGAAGCTTTCTTT.

This chain joins TRBV7-9 and TRBJ2-1; D possibly corresponds to TRBD2 (7 bases). Looked up from germline, CDR1 is SEHNR and CDR2 is FQNEAQ (reference sequence). With 0 bases removed from V and 7 bases from J, the gap between germline ends came to 16 bases. The CDR3 sequence is 16 residues long. CDR3 coding DNA: TGTGCCAGCAGCTTAGCGATAGGGAGGGGGTGGAATGAGCAGTTCTTC. Translated, it gives CASSLAIGRGWNEQFF. Full variable domain (outside the CDR3, taken from reference TRBV7-9 and TRBJ2-1): DTGVSQNPRHKITKRGQNVTFRCDPISEHNRLYWYRQTLGQGPEFLTYFQNEAQLEKSRLLSDRFSAERPKGSFSTLEIQRTEQGDSAMYLCASSLAIGRGWNEQFFGPGTRLTVL.

The chain combines TRBV7-8 with TRBJ2-3; the D gene is possibly TRBD1 (5 bases). Germline V gene lookup returns CDR1 SGHVS and CDR2 FQNEAQ. The ends were cut back, 5 bases at V and 9 bases at J, with 12 bases in the middle. There are 12 residues in the CDR3. CDR3 residues: CASSPLQGTQYF. Written as DNA, the CDR3 is TGTGCCAGCAGCCCACTCCAGGGAACGCAGTATTTT.